This TCR beta chain is from a study of metastatic and nonmetastatic thyroid tumors. About the study: Peripheral blood and tumor or nodule samples from malignant and benign thyroid patients were compared. General study points: Benign nodules reportedly had significantly lower TCR beta diversity than malignant thyroid tumors in blood and tumor.

Authors' methods: CDR3 was compared across clinicopathological groups, and the resulting differences were used to build a distant-metastasis classifier for papillary thyroid cancer. Through MiXCR, TCRdb re-clonotyped the PCR reads. V and J calls and clone size were set by TCRdb, not the authors. The table lists tens of thousands of clones, 30% of them singletons. This clone was counted ten times or more. Its cognate antigen is unknown. Until they underwent thyroid surgery, no patient had received any treatment. The CDR3 is made up of 15 amino acids. Germline values: CDR1 LNHDA, CDR2 SQIVND (reference sequence). V was clipped by 2 bases and J by 1 base, with 8 bases between them.

The receptor comes from a female donor with papillary thyroid cancer or a benign thyroid nodule (not recorded which). Some clones in this sample may be carry-over from other donors' samples. V gene TRBV19 combines with J gene TRBJ2-2; TRBD1 might be the D (6 bases). The sequencing sample was made of blood. The CDR3 sequence is CASSITGKNTGELFF. In DNA form, the CDR3 reads TGTGCCAGTAGTATAACAGGGAAGAACACCGGGGAGCTGTTTTTT.